The T cell receptor beta chain described here comes from a study of blood T cells in healthy people across ages. Isolated PBMCs totaled at least 7 million in each sample. Next came a second PCR, run for 7 to 11 cycles, which used a sample-barcoded 5' primer along with a J-beta primer mix. TCRdb passed the 5' RACE reads through MiXCR, listing each CDR3 protein once. Of about 670,000 distinct CDR3 sequences in the sample, 40% to 50% were seen once. The length of the CDR3 is 15 residues. Germline V gives CDR1 LGHNA, CDR2 YSLEER. With V trimmed by 1 base and J by 1 base, 2 bases remained unmatched. This clonotype was picked up many times.

The clonotype comes from an elderly man in good health. The rearrangement joins TRBV4-3 to TRBJ2-3; 7 nucleotides match TRBD2. The sample comprised blood. CDR3 nucleotides: TGCGCCAGCAGCCAAGGGGACTATCGCACAGATACGCAGTATTTT. Its protein product is CASSQGDYRTDTQYF.